This is a list of T cell receptor beta chains from one sample in a study of T cells in Graves' hyperthyroidism and ophthalmopathy. TCRdb reprocessed the multiplex PCR reads with MiXCR, giving one entry per CDR3 protein. The sample lists approximately 410,000 distinct CDR3 sequences, approximately 15% occurring once. The specimen was blood. The receptors stem from a man aged 18 to 30 with Graves' ophthalmopathy. The CDR3 runs from the conserved cysteine through the conserved F or W. A D gene is named only where the DNA matches it firmly. Expanded clones get a size class; other rows say once, few or many, or leave the size out.

>TRBJ2-3|TRBD2|NA|TRBV5-4
TGTGCCAGCAGCTTGCGATTAGCGGGAGGGGTCACAGATACGCAGTATTTT
CASSLRLAGGVTDTQYF
>TRBJ2-1|NA|many|TRBV5-4
TGTGCCAGCAGCCACGATTACGCCCAGCGGTTCTTC
CASSHDYAQRFF
>TRBJ2-7|NA|many|TRBV2
TGTGCCAGCAGTGAAGCAACAGTGACACGCTACGAGCAGTACTTC
CASSEATVTRYEQYF
>TRBJ2-1|NA|NA|TRBV12-3/TRBV12-4
TGTGCCAGCAGTTTAGGTGGAGTTCGGAATGAGCAGTTCTTC
CASSLGGVRNEQFF
>TRBJ2-2|TRBD1|NA|TRBV4-1
TGCGCCAGCAGCCAAGGGACAGGGGGGGAGCTGTTTTTT
CASSQGTGGELFF
>TRBJ1-2|NA|many|TRBV12-3/TRBV12-4
TGTGCCAGCAGTTTTGGAGTGGGCTTTGGCTACACCTTC
CASSFGVGFGYTF
>TRBJ1-2|NA|few|TRBV11-2
TGTGCCAGCAGCTTAGGTTACAGGGACGCTAACTATGGCTACACCTTC
CASSLGYRDANYGYTF
>TRBJ2-3|NA|many|TRBV27
TGTGCCAGCAGTTTCGCAGATACGCAGTATTTT
CASSFADTQYF
>TRBJ2-1|NA|many|TRBV7-8
TGTGCCAGCAGCTTATTGGTGGGGGAGTGGAGCAATGAGCAGTTCTTC
CASSLLVGEWSNEQFF
>TRBJ1-2|TRBD1|many|TRBV12-3/TRBV12-4
TGTGCCAGCAGATTTGCAGGGGGCGAGACACAAGGCTACACCTTC
CASRFAGGETQGYTF
>TRBJ2-5|NA|many|TRBV6-2/TRBV6-3
TGTGCCAGCAGTTACAGGCTAGTAGTTGAGACCCAGTACTTC
CASSYRLVVETQYF
>TRBJ2-2|NA|many|TRBV19
TGTGCCAGTAGTATAGGGGGGACGAACACCGGGGAGCTGTTTTTT
CASSIGGTNTGELFF
>TRBJ2-2|TRBD1|many|TRBV6-1
TGTGCCAGCAGATCAGGACAGGGGGTGAACACCGGGGAGCTGTTTTTT
CASRSGQGVNTGELFF
>TRBJ2-1|NA|many|TRBV10-1
TGCGCCAGCCGGCCCGGGGGTGGCAATGAGCAGTTCTTC
CASRPGGGNEQFF
>TRBJ1-5|NA|many|TRBV10-3
TGTGCCATCAGTGAGTCGGAACCCCAGCCCCAGCATTTT
CAISESEPQPQHF
>TRBJ1-1|NA|many|TRBV7-9
TGTGCCAGCAGCGATAAGGGACGGCGGGGCACTGAAGCTTTCTTT
CASSDKGRRGTEAFF
>TRBJ1-3|TRBD1|few|TRBV30
TGTGCCTGGCCGCCGGGACAGGGGGACACCATATATTTT
CAWPPGQGDTIYF
>TRBJ1-2|TRBD1|many|TRBV30
TGTGCCTGGAGCCCCGTGGACAGGGCTAACTATGGCTACACCTTC
CAWSPVDRANYGYTF
>TRBJ2-7|TRBD1|few|TRBV4-1
TGCGCCAGCAGCCACTTAACAGGGGGTGACTCCTACGAGCAGTACTTC
CASSHLTGGDSYEQYF
>TRBJ2-1|NA|NA|TRBV6-5
TGTGCCAGCAGTTACACAGACCGGGATTACAATGAGCAGTTCTTC
CASSYTDRDYNEQFF
>TRBJ2-5|TRBD1|many|TRBV28
TGTGCCAGCAGTGCTGGACAGGAGGACGAGACCCAGTACTTC
CASSAGQEDETQYF
>TRBJ1-1|NA|many|TRBV4-1
TGCGCCAGCAGCCATTCCCAGGGGAGCACTGAAGCTTTCTTT
CASSHSQGSTEAFF
>TRBJ2-1|NA|NA|TRBV6-2/TRBV6-3
TGTGCCAGCAGCTCGGGCCCAGGAACTCCAAATGAGCAGTTCTTC
CASSSGPGTPNEQFF
>TRBJ2-3|NA|many|TRBV2
TGTGCCAGCAGTGGGGGCGTAATTAGCACAGATACGCAGTATTTT
CASSGGVISTDTQYF
>TRBJ2-5|NA|many|TRBV11-3
TGTGCCAGCAGCTTAAGGATCCAACAAGAGACCCAGTACTTC
CASSLRIQQETQYF
>TRBJ2-2|NA|many|TRBV3-1
TGTGCCAGCAGCCCTGCATGGCCGACAACCGGGGAGCTGTTTTTT
CASSPAWPTTGELFF
>TRBJ2-5|TRBD2|many|TRBV6-1
TGTGCCAGCAGCTCGGGACTAGCGGACCGATTGGGCCAGTACTTC
CASSSGLADRLGQYF
>TRBJ1-2|TRBD1|few|TRBV4-2
TGTGCCAGCAGCCAAGTCCCACCTTACAGGGGAGGCTATGGCTACACCTTC
CASSQVPPYRGGYGYTF
>TRBJ2-3|TRBD2|NA|TRBV29-1
TGCAGCGTTGGGACTAGCGGGGACACAGATACGCAGTATTTT
CSVGTSGDTDTQYF
>TRBJ2-3|NA|many|TRBV2
TGTGCCAGCAGTGAGGCTGGCACAGATACGCAGTATTTT
CASSEAGTDTQYF
>TRBJ2-4|NA|NA|TRBV20-1
TGCAGTGTCCTCCGCGGACCGGCCAAAAACATTCAGTACTTC
CSVLRGPAKNIQYF
>TRBJ2-7|NA|many|TRBV11-2
TGTGCCAGCAGCTTAAGGGCCGGAGTGGGGGCCTCGGCCTACGAGCAGTACTTC
CASSLRAGVGASAYEQYF
>TRBJ2-1|TRBD2|many|TRBV20-1
TGCAGTGCGAGCGGTGAGGGACTAGCGGGAGGGCGAGGTGAGCAGTTCTTC
CSASGEGLAGGRGEQFF
>TRBJ2-1|TRBD2|NA|TRBV7-2
TGTGCCAGCAGCTCGGGCGGGAGGGCCCTGAGTATCAATGAGCAGTTCTTC
CASSSGGRALSINEQFF
>TRBJ1-6|NA|many|TRBV30
TGTGCCGTGCAAAAGGACACGGGATTTGCGTCCCTCCACTTT
CAVQKDTGFASLHF
>TRBJ2-3|TRBD2|NA|TRBV11-1
TGTGCCAGCAGCTTAGCGCTAGAGCGGGGGCCCAGCACAGATACGCAGTATTTT
CASSLALERGPSTDTQYF
>TRBJ2-1|NA|many|TRBV19
TGTGCCAGTAGTAAGGACAGCTTTTACAATGAGCAGTTCTTC
CASSKDSFYNEQFF
>TRBJ1-1|TRBD1|many|TRBV3-1
TGTGCCTCTCAGAGACAGGGAAACACTGAAGCTTTCTTT
CASQRQGNTEAFF
>TRBJ2-7|NA|many|TRBV29-1
TGCAGCGTTGAAGCCTCCTACGAGCAGTACTTC
CSVEASYEQYF
>TRBJ2-5|TRBD2|many|TRBV7-6
TGTGCCAGCAGAACTAGCGGGGGAGAGACCCAGTACTTC
CASRTSGGETQYF
>TRBJ1-1|NA|many|TRBV12-5
TGTGCTAGTGGTTACGGGGGCAACACTGAAGCTTTCTTT
CASGYGGNTEAFF